This T cell receptor beta chain appears in the sequencing data of a study of cytomegalovirus exposure and HLA in healthy donors. CDR1 and CDR2 (germline): MDHEN, SYDVKM. The V end was cut by 4 bases, the J end by 0 bases, with 12 bases between. The CDR3 totals 15 residues. 60 Vbeta and 13 Jbeta primers were used in PCR. The table came from immunoSEQ multiplex PCR; TCRdb's copy has only in-frame clones and leaves some out. The sample has some 160,000 clones; around 77% are singletons. The sample taken for sequencing was PBMCs. The receptor was isolated from a woman in her 30s in good health and CMV-seronegative. V usage is TRBV28 and J usage is TRBJ1-1; TRBD1 might be the D (6 bases). This chain's CDR3 is CASSWGGGLNTEAFF. Here the CDR3 DNA reads TGTGCCAGCAGTTGGGGCGGGGGGCTGAACACTGAAGCTTTCTTT. Filled out from reference TRBV28 and TRBJ1-1, the complete variable domain reads DVKVTQSSRYLVKRTGEKVFLECVQDMDHENMFWYRQDPGLGLRLIYFSYDVKMKEKGDIPEGYSVSREKKERFSLILESASTNQTSMYLCASSWGGGLNTEAFFGQGTRLTVV.